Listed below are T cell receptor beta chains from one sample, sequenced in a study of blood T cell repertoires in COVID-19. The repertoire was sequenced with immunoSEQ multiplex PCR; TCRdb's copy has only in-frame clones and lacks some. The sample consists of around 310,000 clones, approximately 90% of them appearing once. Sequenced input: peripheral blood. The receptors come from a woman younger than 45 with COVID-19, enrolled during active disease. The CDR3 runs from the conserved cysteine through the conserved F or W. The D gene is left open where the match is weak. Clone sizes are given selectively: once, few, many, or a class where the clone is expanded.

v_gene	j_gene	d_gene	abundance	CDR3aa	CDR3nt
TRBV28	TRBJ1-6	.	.	CASSFSNSPLHF	TGTGCCAGCAGTTTTAGTAATTCACCCCTCCACTTT
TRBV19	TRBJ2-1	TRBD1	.	CASAGQVLYHEQFF	TGTGCCAGTGCTGGACAGGTCCTTTATCATGAGCAGTTCTTC
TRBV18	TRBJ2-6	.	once	CASSPSPLRRSSGANVLTF	TGTGCCAGCTCACCAAGTCCCCTAAGGAGGTCCTCTGGGGCCAACGTCCTGACTTTC
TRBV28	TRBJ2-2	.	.	CASSFRGTGELFF	TGTGCCAGCAGTTTCCGGGGCACCGGGGAGCTGTTTTTT
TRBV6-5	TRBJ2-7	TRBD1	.	CASSWGQGGYEQYF	TGTGCCAGCAGCTGGGGACAGGGGGGCTACGAGCAGTACTTC
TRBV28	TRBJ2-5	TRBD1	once	CASSPRGTGLPTQYF	TGTGCCAGCAGTCCGCGTGGGACAGGGCTACCCACCCAGTACTTC
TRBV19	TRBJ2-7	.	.	CATLGGESYEQYF	TGTGCCACCCTAGGGGGGGAGTCCTACGAGCAGTACTTC
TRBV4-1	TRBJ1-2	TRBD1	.	CASSQDFTGGSYGYTF	TGCGCCAGCAGCCAAGATTTTACAGGGGGAAGTTATGGCTACACCTTC
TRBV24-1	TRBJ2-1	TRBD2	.	CATSDPFTPSGTYNEQFF	TGTGCCACCAGTGATCCCTTTACTCCTAGCGGAACTTACAATGAGCAGTTCTTC
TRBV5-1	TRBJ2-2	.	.	CASSSLDRDNTGELFF	TGCGCCAGCAGCTCCTTGGACAGAGACAACACCGGGGAGCTGTTTTTT
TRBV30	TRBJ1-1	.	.	CAWDPGRAEAFF	TGTGCCTGGGACCCAGGGCGCGCTGAAGCTTTCTTT
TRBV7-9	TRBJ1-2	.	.	CASSSMDSPSYGYTF	TGTGCCAGCAGCTCTATGGACAGCCCATCCTATGGCTACACCTTC
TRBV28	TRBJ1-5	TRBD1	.	CASQTGRQPQHF	TGTGCCAGCCAGACAGGGCGTCAGCCCCAGCATTTT
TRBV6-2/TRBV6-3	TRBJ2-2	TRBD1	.	CASSTGQGDTGELFF	TGTGCCAGCAGTACGGGACAGGGGGACACCGGGGAGCTGTTTTTT
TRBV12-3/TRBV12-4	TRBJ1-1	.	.	CASRFGQSSEAFF	TGTGCCAGCCGATTTGGACAGTCCTCTGAAGCTTTCTTT
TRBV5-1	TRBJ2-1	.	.	CASSRDRWDSPRNEQFF	TGCGCCAGCAGCCGGGACAGATGGGACTCCCCTCGCAATGAGCAGTTCTTC
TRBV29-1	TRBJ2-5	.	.	CSGRVSEGETQYF	TGCAGCGGGCGGGTTTCAGAAGGTGAGACCCAGTACTTC
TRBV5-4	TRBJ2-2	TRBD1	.	CASSFLRGKNTGELFF	TGTGCCAGCAGCTTCCTCAGGGGGAAGAACACCGGGGAGCTGTTTTTT
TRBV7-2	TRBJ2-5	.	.	CASSLGTGARETQYF	TGTGCCAGCAGCTTAGGAACGGGAGCTCGGGAGACCCAGTACTTC
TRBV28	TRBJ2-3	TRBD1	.	CASSSQGQGTDTQYF	TGTGCCAGCAGTTCACAGGGACAGGGAACAGATACGCAGTATTTT
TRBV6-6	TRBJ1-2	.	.	CASSREAYGYTF	TGTGCCAGCAGCCGAGAAGCCTATGGCTACACCTTC
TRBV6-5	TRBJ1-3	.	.	CASSYSSRRPGNTIYF	TGTGCCAGCAGTTACTCGAGTAGGAGACCAGGAAACACCATATATTTT
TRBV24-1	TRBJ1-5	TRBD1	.	CATSDAGDSNQPQHF	TGTGCCACCAGTGATGCCGGGGACAGTAATCAGCCCCAGCATTTT
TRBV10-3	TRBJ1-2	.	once	CAISESPSGGYTF	TGTGCCATCAGTGAGTCGCCAAGCGGGGGCTACACCTTC
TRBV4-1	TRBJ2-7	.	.	CASSQHQGLTFYEQYF	TGCGCCAGCAGCCAACATCAGGGACTGACTTTCTACGAGCAGTACTTC
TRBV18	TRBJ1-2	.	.	CASSPDSNYGYTF	TGTGCCAGCTCACCGGACAGTAACTATGGCTACACCTTC
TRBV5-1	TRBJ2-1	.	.	CASSYTGTYSGDEQFF	TGCGCCAGCAGCTACACCGGGACTTACTCTGGGGATGAGCAGTTCTTC
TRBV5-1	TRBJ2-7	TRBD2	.	CASSRLAGGSYEQYF	TGCGCCAGCAGCCGACTAGCGGGGGGCTCCTACGAGCAGTACTTC
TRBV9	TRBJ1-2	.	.	CASSPTGGGYTF	TGTGCCAGCAGCCCTACCGGGGGGGGCTACACCTTC
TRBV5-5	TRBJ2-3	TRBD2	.	CASSPGGADSTDTQYF	TGTGCCAGCAGTCCGGGGGGGGCCGACAGCACAGATACGCAGTATTTT
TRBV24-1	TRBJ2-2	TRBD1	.	CATSEYRGENTGELFF	TGTGCCACCAGTGAGTACAGGGGAGAGAACACCGGGGAGCTGTTTTTT
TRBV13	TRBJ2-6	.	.	CASSSGQIPSGANVLTF	TGTGCCAGCAGCTCTGGGCAAATCCCATCTGGGGCCAACGTCCTGACTTTC
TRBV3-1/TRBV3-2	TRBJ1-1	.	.	CASSQGDRRNTEAFF	TGTGCCAGCAGCCAGGGAGACAGGCGGAACACTGAAGCTTTCTTT
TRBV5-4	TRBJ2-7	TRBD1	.	CASSLVGGTYEQYF	TGTGCCAGCAGCTTGGTAGGGGGCACCTACGAGCAGTACTTC
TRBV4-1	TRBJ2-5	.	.	CASSRERASQETQYF	TGCGCCAGCAGCCGTGAGCGGGCCTCCCAAGAGACCCAGTACTTC
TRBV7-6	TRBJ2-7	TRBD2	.	CASSRAGGSYEQYF	TGTGCCAGCAGCCGAGCGGGAGGGTCGTACGAGCAGTACTTC
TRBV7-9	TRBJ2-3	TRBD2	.	CASSKGLAGSSTDTQYF	TGTGCCAGCAGCAAGGGACTAGCGGGATCTAGCACAGATACGCAGTATTTT
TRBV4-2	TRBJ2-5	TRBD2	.	CASSRGPSGRAPQETQYF	TGTGCCAGCAGCCGGGGGCCTAGCGGGAGGGCCCCCCAAGAGACCCAGTACTTC
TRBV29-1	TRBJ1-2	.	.	CSGLRSDGYTF	TGCAGCGGACTTCGCTCCGATGGCTACACCTTC
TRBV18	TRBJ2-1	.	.	CASSPLPTEVSYNEQFF	TGTGCCAGCTCACCACTGCCGACGGAGGTCTCCTACAATGAGCAGTTCTTC
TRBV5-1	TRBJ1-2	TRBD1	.	CASSLGQGRKGYTF	TGCGCCAGCAGCTTGGGACAGGGACGGAAGGGCTACACCTTC
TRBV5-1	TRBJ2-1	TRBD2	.	CASSLNAGVVYNEQFF	TGCGCCAGCAGCTTGAATGCGGGAGTCGTCTACAATGAGCAGTTCTTC
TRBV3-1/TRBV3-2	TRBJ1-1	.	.	CASSPRTRAAEAFF	TGTGCCAGCAGCCCCAGGACGCGGGCTGCTGAAGCTTTCTTT
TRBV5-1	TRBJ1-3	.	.	CASSWDFTGTGNTIYF	TGCGCCAGCAGCTGGGATTTCACAGGGACTGGAAACACCATATATTTT